Listed below are T cell receptor beta chains from one sample, sequenced in a study of cytomegalovirus exposure and HLA in healthy donors. The method was immunoSEQ multiplex PCR; TCRdb's version includes in-frame clones alone and lacks a portion of them. The profile covers 130,000 to 150,000 clones, with around 85% appearing a single time and around 4% taken by the ten largest. The sample comprised PBMCs. The source is a man in his forties in good health and CMV-seropositive. CDR3s include the opening cysteine and the closing phenylalanine or tryptophan. Fields, in order: D gene, V gene, clone size, J gene, CDR3 DNA, CDR3 protein. The D gene is left open where the match is weak. Size values are once, few and many counts, or a class for expanded clones, and some rows have none.

.	TRBV7-9	.	TRBJ2-7	TGTGCCAGCAGCTTCCCGGGGGTATACGAGCAGTACTTC	CASSFPGVYEQYF
TRBD1	TRBV7-3	.	TRBJ2-7	TGTGCCAGCAGCTTAACAGGGGGCACCTACGAGCAGTACTTC	CASSLTGGTYEQYF
TRBD2	TRBV6-1	.	TRBJ2-3	TGTGCCAGCAGTGTTAGCGGGAACACAGATACGCAGTATTTT	CASSVSGNTDTQYF
TRBD1	TRBV6-5	.	TRBJ1-1	TGTGCCAGCAGTCGGGACAGAGTCATGAACACTGAAGCTTTCTTT	CASSRDRVMNTEAFF
.	TRBV11-2	.	TRBJ1-2	TGTGCCAGCAGCTTAGATCCGCGGGCTAACTATGGCTACACCTTC	CASSLDPRANYGYTF
.	TRBV19	.	TRBJ2-7	TGTGCCAGTAGTATCCCCGGGGGAATCTACGAGCAGTACTTC	CASSIPGGIYEQYF
TRBD1	TRBV5-1	few	TRBJ1-4	TGCGCCAGCAGCTGGAGGGACAGGGTAGGAGAAAAACTGTTTTTT	CASSWRDRVGEKLFF
.	TRBV4-3	.	TRBJ1-5	TGCGCCAGCAGCCAAGACCGGGACACCCGCAATCAGCCCCAGCATTTT	CASSQDRDTRNQPQHF
TRBD1	TRBV6-4	once	TRBJ1-6	TGTGCCAGCAGTGACGACAGGGGTAATTCACCCCTCCACTTT	CASSDDRGNSPLHF
.	TRBV4-1	.	TRBJ1-5	TGCGCCAGCAGTCCGATGGGCAGGGAGGGTCAGCCCCAGCATTTT	CASSPMGREGQPQHF
.	TRBV2	few	TRBJ2-7	TGTGCCAGCAGTGAATGGGCGGGCCTTAACAGCGAGCAGTACTTC	CASSEWAGLNSEQYF
.	TRBV19	.	TRBJ2-2	TGTGCCAGTAGTAGCCTCGGGTCACAGGGCGCGCCCGGGGAGCTGTTTTTT	CASSSLGSQGAPGELFF
.	TRBV7-9	.	TRBJ1-3	TGTGCCAGCACCAGGCAGGGTTCTGGAAACACCATATATTTT	CASTRQGSGNTIYF
.	TRBV27	.	TRBJ1-2	TGTGCCAGCAGTTTATCCTGGGGGCTACTATCCTATGGCTACACCTTC	CASSLSWGLLSYGYTF
.	TRBV19	.	TRBJ2-2	TGTGCCAGTAGTATTCTGCGGGACAACACCGGGGAGCTGTTTTTT	CASSILRDNTGELFF
.	TRBV29-1	.	TRBJ2-7	TGCAGCGTTCCCGGGACAAGCTCCTACGAGCAGTACTTC	CSVPGTSSYEQYF
TRBD2	TRBV5-1	.	TRBJ2-1	TGCGCCAGCAGCTTGGAGGCGGGAGGCCTCTACAATGAGCAGTTCTTC	CASSLEAGGLYNEQFF
.	TRBV10-1	.	TRBJ2-7	TGCGCCAGCAGTAAGGGGGACATCTACGAGCAGTACTTC	CASSKGDIYEQYF
TRBD2	TRBV5-1	.	TRBJ2-2	TGCGCCAGCAGCGGATCCCCTTTTGCGGGTCGTTACCCCCCTGGGAGGGACGGGGAGCTGTTTTTT	CASSGSPFAGRYPPGRDGELFF
.	TRBV6-5	once	TRBJ1-4	TGTGCCAGCCGGGGCGGGGGGGGGCTTAATGAAAAACTGTTTTTT	CASRGGGGLNEKLFF
.	TRBV11-3	.	TRBJ2-1	TGTGCCAGCAGCTTGAACAGCAACTCCTACAATGAGCAGTTCTTC	CASSLNSNSYNEQFF
.	TRBV10-2	.	TRBJ1-4	TGCGCCACCTTTAATGAAAAACTGTTTTTT	CATFNEKLFF
TRBD1	TRBV7-9	once	TRBJ2-2	TGTGCCAGCAGCTTACAGGGGGACACCGGGGAGCTGTTTTTT	CASSLQGDTGELFF
.	TRBV2	.	TRBJ2-7	TGTGCCAGCAGTCCCACTAGGGCCTACGAGCAGTACTTC	CASSPTRAYEQYF
TRBD1	TRBV4-2	.	TRBJ1-2	TGTGCCAGCAGCCCCGACAGGGAAAGTGGCTACACCTTC	CASSPDRESGYTF
TRBD1	TRBV27	.	TRBJ2-7	TGTGCCAGCAGTTTGCGGACAGGGGCCTACGAGCAGTACTTC	CASSLRTGAYEQYF
TRBD2	TRBV27	.	TRBJ2-3	TGTGCCAGCAGTTCGGGAACTAGCGGGAGAGTTGATACGCAGTATTTT	CASSSGTSGRVDTQYF
.	TRBV10-3	.	TRBJ1-1	TGTGCCATCAGTGAGAGAGATGCGGGGGCTATCCGAGCTTTCTTT	CAISERDAGAIRAFF
.	TRBV4-1	.	TRBJ2-7	TGCGCCAGCAGCCAGGAGGGAGTAACCGGGACCCCATCCTACGAGCAGTACTTC	CASSQEGVTGTPSYEQYF
.	TRBV7-2	.	TRBJ1-5	TGTGCCAGCAGCCAACAGGTCAATCAACCCCAGCATTTT	CASSQQVNQPQHF
TRBD1	TRBV27	.	TRBJ2-7	TGTGCCAGCAGTTTATCAGGGGACAGGCGCTACGAGCAGTACTTC	CASSLSGDRRYEQYF
.	TRBV7-9	.	TRBJ2-5	TGTGCCAGCAGCTTGGAGTTGCAAGAGACCCAGTACTTC	CASSLELQETQYF
TRBD2	TRBV10-3	.	TRBJ2-3	TGTGCCATCAGTGACGGACTAGTCACTAGCACAGATACGCAGTATTTT	CAISDGLVTSTDTQYF
.	TRBV7-6	.	TRBJ1-3	TGTGCCAGCAGCTTAGCGGAGGGGCAGACTCGCTCTGGAAACACCATATATTTT	CASSLAEGQTRSGNTIYF
TRBD2	TRBV2	few	TRBJ2-3	TGTGCCAGCAGTGGCCGCGGGGGGGCTCGATTGGATACGCAGTATTTT	CASSGRGGARLDTQYF
TRBD1	TRBV7-2	.	TRBJ2-5	TGTGCCAGCAGCTTTAACAGGGGTAAAGAGACCCAGTACTTC	CASSFNRGKETQYF
TRBD1	TRBV5-1	.	TRBJ1-5	TGCGCCAGCAGCTTGACCCCAGGGGGCCATCAGCCCCAGCATTTT	CASSLTPGGHQPQHF
.	TRBV6-9	.	TRBJ2-5	TGTGCCAGCAGTTATGGGGGGGAGACCCAGTACTTC	CASSYGGETQYF
TRBD2	TRBV9	.	TRBJ2-5	TGTGCCAGCAGCGCTAGCGGGAGTTCCTCCCAAGAGACCCAGTACTTC	CASSASGSSSQETQYF
.	TRBV11-1	.	TRBJ2-3	TGTGCCAGCAGCTTAGGTCTATTTGATACGCAGTATTTT	CASSLGLFDTQYF
.	TRBV5-1	.	TRBJ1-1	TGCGCCAGCAGTACTGGGGGCAGGTACACTGAAGCTTTCTTT	CASSTGGRYTEAFF
TRBD2	TRBV5-1	.	TRBJ2-7	TGCGCCAGCAGGGCAGAGGGACTAGCGACCTACGAGCAGTACTTC	CASRAEGLATYEQYF
.	TRBV10-1	.	TRBJ1-5	TGCGCCAGCAGTGATCTTCTGGCGGACAATGGGGTATATAGCAATCAGCCCCAGCATTTT	CASSDLLADNGVYSNQPQHF
TRBD2	TRBV10-3	.	TRBJ2-3	TGTGCCATCAATGCCGGGCTTAGCGGGGGGCTTGCAGATACGCAGTATTTT	CAINAGLSGGLADTQYF
TRBD1	TRBV7-3	.	TRBJ2-2	TGTGCCAGCAGCTTTAACCGGGACAGGGGAACCACCGGGGAGCTGTTTTTT	CASSFNRDRGTTGELFF
TRBD1	TRBV7-8	.	TRBJ2-7	TGTGCCAGCAGCTTAAGGGGGCGGCGCGAGCAGTACTTC	CASSLRGRREQYF